This TCR beta chain was found in a study of CD8 T cells in Susac syndrome. Study-wide points: The study's TCR sequencing and HLA analysis covered a relatively small number of individuals, and the study acknowledged this.

The sequenced target, TCR beta, came from blood CD8+ and CD4+ T cells. FACS was used to enrich TEMRA cells, whereas the CD8+ and CD4+ T cells were obtained by negative isolation. Reverse transcription of about 0.5 to 1 ug RNA was carried out with random hexamers. It was immunoSEQ multiplex PCR that amplified TCR beta CDR3 across 54 Vbeta and 13 Jbeta. TCRdb ran MiXCR on the immunoSEQ multiplex PCR reads and lists one entry per CDR3 protein. The data hold approximately 200,000 distinct CDR3 sequences, with 95% observed a single time. As concerns this clonotype: Its antigen is unidentified.

This CDR3 is 14 amino acids long. The trim removed 10 bases at V and 2 bases at J, leaving 10 bases unmatched. Per germline, CDR1 SEHNR and CDR2 FQNEAQ (reference sequence). Sequenced: CD4+ T cells from PBMCs. This TCR came from a human donor with multiple sclerosis. This rearrangement joins TRBV7-9 to TRBJ2-7; 8 bases are shared with TRBD2. The CDR3 protein is CAISSGLATYEQYF. The CDR3 DNA is TGTGCCATCTCTAGTGGACTAGCCACCTACGAGCAGTACTTC.